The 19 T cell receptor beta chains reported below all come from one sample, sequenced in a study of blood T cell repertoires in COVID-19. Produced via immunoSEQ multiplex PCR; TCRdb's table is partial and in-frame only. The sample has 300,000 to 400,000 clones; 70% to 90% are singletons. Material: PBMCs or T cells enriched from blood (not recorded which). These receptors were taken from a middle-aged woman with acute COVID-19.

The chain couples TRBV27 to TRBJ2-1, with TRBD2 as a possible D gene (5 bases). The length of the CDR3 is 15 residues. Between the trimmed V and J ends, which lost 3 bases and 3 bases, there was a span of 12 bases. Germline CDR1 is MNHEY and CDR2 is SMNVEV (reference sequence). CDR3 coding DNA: TGTGCCAGCAGTTTCCGGGGAGCTATCTACAATGAGCAGTTCTTC. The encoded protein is CASSFRGAIYNEQFF.

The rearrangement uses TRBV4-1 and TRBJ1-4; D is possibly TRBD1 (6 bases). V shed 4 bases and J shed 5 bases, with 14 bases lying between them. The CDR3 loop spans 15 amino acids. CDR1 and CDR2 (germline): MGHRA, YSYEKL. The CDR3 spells CASSLTDRKNEKLFF. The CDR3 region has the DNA TGCGCCAGCAGCCTCACCGACAGGAAGAATGAAAAACTGTTTTTT.

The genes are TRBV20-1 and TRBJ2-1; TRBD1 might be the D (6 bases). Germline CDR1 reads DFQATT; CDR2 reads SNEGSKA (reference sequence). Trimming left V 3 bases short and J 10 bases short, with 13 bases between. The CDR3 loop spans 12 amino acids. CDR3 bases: TGCAGTGCTAGTCAGGGGCCTAAGGAGCAGTTCTTC. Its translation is CSASQGPKEQFF.

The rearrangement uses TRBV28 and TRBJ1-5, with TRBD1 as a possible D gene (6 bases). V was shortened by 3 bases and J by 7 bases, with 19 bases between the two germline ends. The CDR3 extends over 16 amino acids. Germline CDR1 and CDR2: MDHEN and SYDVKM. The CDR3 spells CASSFDRDIPRQPQHF. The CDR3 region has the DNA TGTGCCAGCAGTTTTGACCGGGACATCCCGAGACAGCCCCAGCATTTT. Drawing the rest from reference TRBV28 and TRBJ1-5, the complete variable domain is DVKVTQSSRYLVKRTGEKVFLECVQDMDHENMFWYRQDPGLGLRLIYFSYDVKMKEKGDIPEGYSVSREKKERFSLILESASTNQTSMYLCASSFDRDIPRQPQHFGDGTRLSIL.

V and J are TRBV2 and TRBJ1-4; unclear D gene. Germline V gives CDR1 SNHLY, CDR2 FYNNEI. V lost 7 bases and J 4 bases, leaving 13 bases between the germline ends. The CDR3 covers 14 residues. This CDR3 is CASIRSRFNEKLFF. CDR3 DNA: TGTGCCAGCATTAGAAGTCGGTTTAATGAAAAACTGTTTTTT. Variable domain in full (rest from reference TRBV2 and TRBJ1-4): EPEVTQTPSHQVTQMGQEVILRCVPISNHLYFYWYRQILGQKVEFLVSFYNNEISEKSEIFDDQFSVERPDGSNFTLKIRSTKLEDSAMYFCASIRSRFNEKLFFGSGTQLSVL.

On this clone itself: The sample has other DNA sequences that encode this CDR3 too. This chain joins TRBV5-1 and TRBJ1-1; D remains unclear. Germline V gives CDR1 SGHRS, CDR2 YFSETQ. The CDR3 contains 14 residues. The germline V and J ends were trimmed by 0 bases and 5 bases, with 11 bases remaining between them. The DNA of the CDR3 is TGCGCCAGCAGCTTGGAGGCGGGAAAAACTGAAGCTTTCTTT. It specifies CASSLEAGKTEAFF.

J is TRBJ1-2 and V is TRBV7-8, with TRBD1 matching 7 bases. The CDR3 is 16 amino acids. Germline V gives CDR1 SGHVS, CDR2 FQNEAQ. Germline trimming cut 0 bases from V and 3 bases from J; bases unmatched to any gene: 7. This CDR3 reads CASSLAGQPLDYGYTF. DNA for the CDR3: TGTGCCAGCAGCTTAGCGGGACAGCCGCTAGACTATGGCTACACCTTC.

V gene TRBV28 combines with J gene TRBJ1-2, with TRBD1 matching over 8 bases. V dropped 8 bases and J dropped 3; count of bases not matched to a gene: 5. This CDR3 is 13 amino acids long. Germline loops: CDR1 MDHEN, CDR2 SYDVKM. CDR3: CASRTGLDYGYTF. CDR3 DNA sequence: TGTGCCAGCCGGACAGGGTTGGACTATGGCTACACCTTC.

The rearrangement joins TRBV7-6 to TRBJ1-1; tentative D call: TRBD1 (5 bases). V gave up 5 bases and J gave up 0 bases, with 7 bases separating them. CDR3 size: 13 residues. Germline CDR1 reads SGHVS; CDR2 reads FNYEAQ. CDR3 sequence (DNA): TGTGCCAGCAGCGTACAGGTGAACACTGAAGCTTTCTTT. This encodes CASSVQVNTEAFF.

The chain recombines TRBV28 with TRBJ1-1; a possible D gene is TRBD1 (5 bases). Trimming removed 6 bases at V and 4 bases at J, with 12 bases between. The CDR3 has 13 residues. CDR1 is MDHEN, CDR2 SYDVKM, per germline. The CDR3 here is CASSPGWVTEAFF. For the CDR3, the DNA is TGTGCCAGCAGCCCAGGGTGGGTCACTGAAGCTTTCTTT.

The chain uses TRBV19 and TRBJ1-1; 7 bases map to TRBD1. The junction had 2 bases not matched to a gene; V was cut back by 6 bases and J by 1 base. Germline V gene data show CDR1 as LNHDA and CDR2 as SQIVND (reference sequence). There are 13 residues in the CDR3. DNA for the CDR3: TGTGCCAGTAGAAGGACAGGGAACACTGAAGCTTTCTTT. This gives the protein CASRRTGNTEAFF.

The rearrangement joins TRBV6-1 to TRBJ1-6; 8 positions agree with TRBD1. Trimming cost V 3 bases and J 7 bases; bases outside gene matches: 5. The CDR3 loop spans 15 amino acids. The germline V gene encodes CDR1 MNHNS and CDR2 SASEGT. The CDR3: CASSEAGGGNSPLHF. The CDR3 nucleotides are TGTGCCAGCAGTGAGGCAGGGGGCGGGAATTCACCCCTCCACTTT.

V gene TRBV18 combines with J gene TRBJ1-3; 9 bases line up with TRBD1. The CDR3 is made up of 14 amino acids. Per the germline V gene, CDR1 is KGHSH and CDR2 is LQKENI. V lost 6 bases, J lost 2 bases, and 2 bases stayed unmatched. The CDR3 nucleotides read TGTGCCAGCTCTCGGGACAGGGCTGGAAACACCATATATTTT. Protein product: CASSRDRAGNTIYF. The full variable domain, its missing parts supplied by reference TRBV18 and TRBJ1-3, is NAGVMQNPRHLVRRRGQEARLRCSPMKGHSHVYWYRQLPEEGLKFMVYLQKENIIDESGMPKERFSAEFPKEGPSILRIQQVVRGDSAAYFCASSRDRAGNTIYFGEGSWLTVV.

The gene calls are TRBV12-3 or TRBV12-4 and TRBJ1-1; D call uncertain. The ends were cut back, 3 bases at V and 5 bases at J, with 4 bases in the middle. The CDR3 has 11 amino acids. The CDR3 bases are TGTGCCAGCAGTTTTTATACTGAAGCTTTCTTT. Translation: CASSFYTEAFF.

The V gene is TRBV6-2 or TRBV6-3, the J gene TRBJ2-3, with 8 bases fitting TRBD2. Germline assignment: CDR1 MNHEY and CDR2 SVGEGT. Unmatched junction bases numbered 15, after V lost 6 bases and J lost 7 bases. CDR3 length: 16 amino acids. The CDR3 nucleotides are TGTGCCAGCAGCCCTCTCCCCGGGAGGGTTTCGTATACGCAGTATTTT. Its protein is CASSPLPGRVSYTQYF.

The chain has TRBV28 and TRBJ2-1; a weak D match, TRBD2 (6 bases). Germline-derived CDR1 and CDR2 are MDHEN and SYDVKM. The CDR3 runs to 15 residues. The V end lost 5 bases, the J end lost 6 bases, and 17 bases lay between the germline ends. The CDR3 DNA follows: TGTGCCAGCAGTCTCCGGTTTAGCGGATCCAATGAGCAGTTCTTC. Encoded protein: CASSLRFSGSNEQFF.

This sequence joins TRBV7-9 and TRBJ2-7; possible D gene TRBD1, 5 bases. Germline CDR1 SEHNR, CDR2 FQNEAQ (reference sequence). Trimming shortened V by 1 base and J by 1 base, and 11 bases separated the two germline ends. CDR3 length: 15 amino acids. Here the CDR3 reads CASSLVGQGSYEQYF. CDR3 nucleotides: TGTGCCAGCAGCTTAGTGGGGCAGGGATCCTACGAGCAGTACTTC.

The CDR3 DNA reads TGTGCCAGCAGTTTAGGGGGCTGGCGGGAGGGCCTCAGAAACAATGAGCAGTTCTTC. It specifies CASSLGGWREGLRNNEQFF. The J gene is TRBJ2-1, the V gene TRBV28; 9 bases line up with TRBD2. This CDR3 is built from 19 residues. Trimming at V came to 2 bases and at J to 5 bases, leaving 16 bases not matched to a gene. Germline V gives CDR1 MDHEN, CDR2 SYDVKM.

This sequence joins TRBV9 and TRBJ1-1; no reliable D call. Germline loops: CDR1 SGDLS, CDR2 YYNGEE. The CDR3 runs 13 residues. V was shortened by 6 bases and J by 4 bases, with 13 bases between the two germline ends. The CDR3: CASKKEAGTEAFF. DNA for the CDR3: TGTGCCAGCAAAAAGGAAGCGGGCACTGAAGCTTTCTTT.